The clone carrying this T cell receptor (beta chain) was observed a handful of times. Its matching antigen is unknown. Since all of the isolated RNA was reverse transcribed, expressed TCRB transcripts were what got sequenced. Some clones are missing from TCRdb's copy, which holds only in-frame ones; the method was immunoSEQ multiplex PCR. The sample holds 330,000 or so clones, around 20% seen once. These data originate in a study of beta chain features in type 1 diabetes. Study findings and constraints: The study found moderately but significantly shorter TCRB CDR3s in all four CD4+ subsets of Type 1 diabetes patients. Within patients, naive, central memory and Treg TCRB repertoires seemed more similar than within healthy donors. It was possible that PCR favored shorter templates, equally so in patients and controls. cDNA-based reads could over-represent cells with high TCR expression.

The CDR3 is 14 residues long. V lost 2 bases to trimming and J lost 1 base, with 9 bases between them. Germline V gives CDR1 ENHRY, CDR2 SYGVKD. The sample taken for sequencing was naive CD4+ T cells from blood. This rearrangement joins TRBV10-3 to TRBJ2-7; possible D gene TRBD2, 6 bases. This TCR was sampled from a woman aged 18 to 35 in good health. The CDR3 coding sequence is TGTGCCATCAGTGAGCCGGGGGAATCCTACGAGCAGTACTTC. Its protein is CAISEPGESYEQYF.